One sample yielded the 8 T cell receptor beta chains listed below, sequenced in a study of identical twins. Using its own MiXCR run on the 5' RACE reads, TCRdb lists one record per CDR3 protein. The sample holds fewer than 550,000 distinct CDR3 sequences, roughly an eighth seen once. These data were also filed under a second study, of yellow fever vaccine responses in identical twins.

The source material was CD4+ T cells sorted from blood. The receptors derive from a young woman in good health.

This clonotype was seen at least ten times. The DNA of the CDR3 is TGTGCCAGCAGTCCCCCACCTACTAGCGTCCAAGAGACCCAGTACTTC. This sequence encodes CASSPPPTSVQETQYF. J is TRBJ2-5 and V is TRBV12-3 or TRBV12-4; 7 bases map to TRBD2. The V segment lost 5 bases and the J segment 1 base; nucleotides outside the gene matches: 10. CDR3 size: 16 residues.

In its sample, this clonotype was seen a few times. The chain employs TRBV12-5 and TRBJ2-3; D unclear. The length of the CDR3 is 12 residues. V lost 6 bases and J lost 6, with 10 bases in between. The germline gives CDR1 LGHNT, CDR2 FRNRAP. CDR3 nucleotide sequence: TGTGCTAGTGGCCAAACGTTCGATACGCAGTATTTT. Its protein is CASGQTFDTQYF.

A few counts support this clonotype. The chain combines TRBV7-2 with TRBJ2-7, with D perhaps matching TRBD2 (6 bases). There are 14 residues in the CDR3. Germline V gene data show CDR1 as SGHTA and CDR2 as FQGNSA. The V gene lost 8 bases and the J gene lost 4 bases, with 18 bases spanning the gap. CDR3 region: CASGPGQGGYEQYF. CDR3 sequence (DNA): TGTGCCAGCGGCCCGGGGCAGGGAGGATACGAGCAGTACTTC.

The V call is TRBV12-3 or TRBV12-4, the J call TRBJ2-5, with TRBD1 identical over 7 bases. Germline trimming cut 3 bases from V and 7 bases from J; bases unmatched to any gene: 17. The CDR3 has 17 residues. DNA for the CDR3: TGTGCCAGCAGTTTTTTTAGGGGCACAGGGGAGCGAAGGACCCAGTACTTC. Its translation is CASSFFRGTGERRTQYF.

This clonotype appeared a few times. In DNA, the CDR3 is TGCAGTGCTGGACAGGGCGGCACAGATACGCAGTATTTT. This sequence encodes CSAGQGGTDTQYF. The J gene is TRBJ2-3, the V gene TRBV20-1, with 8 bases identical to TRBD1. The CDR3 extends over 13 amino acids. Unmatched junction bases numbered 2, after V lost 5 bases and J lost 1 base. From germline, CDR1 is DFQATT and CDR2 SNEGSKA (reference sequence).

This chain joins TRBV6-5 and TRBJ2-7; D may be TRBD1 (6 bases). V was cut by 0 bases and J by 4 bases, with 13 bases left in between. CDR1 is MNHEY and CDR2 is SVGAGI in the germline V gene. CDR3 length: 15 amino acids. CDR3 sequence: CASSYSMDRLYEQYF. In DNA, the CDR3 is TGTGCCAGCAGTTACTCGATGGACAGACTTTACGAGCAGTACTTC.

The V call is TRBV27, the J call TRBJ2-7; 8 bases are a match to TRBD1. J lost 2 bases, V lost 4 bases, and 4 bases had no gene match. CDR3 length: 14 residues. Germline CDR1 reads MNHEY; CDR2 reads SMNVEV (reference sequence). CDR3 nucleotides: TGTGCCAGCAGTTGGACAGGGACCCCCTACGAGCAGTACTTC. Translating gives CASSWTGTPYEQYF.

The rearrangement joins TRBV20-1 to TRBJ2-7; D possibly uses TRBD1 or TRBD2 (5 bases each). Trimming cost V 7 bases and J 3 bases, with 10 bases left between them. The CDR3 is 11 residues long. From germline, CDR1 is DFQATT and CDR2 SNEGSKA (reference sequence). The CDR3 region has the DNA TGCAGTGTCGGGACCAGCTACGAGCAGTACTTC. Its protein product is CSVGTSYEQYF.